These 11 T cell receptor beta chains share one sample of origin, sequenced in a study of T cells expressing NK-cell markers. TCRdb re-called the 5' RACE reads, yielding one record per CDR3 amino acid sequence without DNA. The table lists some 600,000 distinct CDR3 sequences. The specimen sequenced was blood T cells: a sorted CD56 or NKG2C T cell subset, CD4+ or CD8+ T cells, or bulk PBMC T cells (not recorded which). The receptor source for this set is a young man in good health.

The chain employs TRBV6-2 or TRBV6-3 and TRBJ2-5; TCRdb designates TRBD1, a call that cannot be tested without DNA. CDR3 size: 14 residues. Per the germline V gene, CDR1 is MNHEY and CDR2 is SVGEGT. CDR3: CASSYGGYQETQYF.

The chain employs TRBV7-2 and TRBJ1-5. Germline V CDR1 and CDR2: SGHTA, FQGNSA. The CDR3 runs 15 residues. The chain's CDR3 is CASSLDSGRNQPQHF.

This chain connects TRBV7-9 to TRBJ1-3; the D call from TCRdb, TRBD1, cannot be confirmed without DNA. The CDR3 totals 17 residues. Germline V CDR1 and CDR2: SEHNR, FQNEAQ (reference sequence). CDR3 amino acids: CASSLRRPGQGIYTIYF.

The chain has TRBV15 and TRBJ1-5. CDR1 is LNHNV and CDR2 is YYDKDF in the germline V gene (reference sequence). The CDR3 runs 15 residues. CDR3: CATSRDAGGTQPQHF.

This chain connects TRBV10-1 to TRBJ2-2; with no DNA, the TCRdb D assignment of TRBD1 cannot be verified. Germline-derived CDR1 and CDR2 are WNHNN and SYGVQD (reference sequence). CDR3 length: 16 residues. CDR3: CASRPSTGEGTGELFF.

The CDR3 region is CASSYSTLPGATQYF. The genes are TRBV6-5 and TRBJ2-5; the D gene TCRdb calls, TRBD1, cannot be checked with no DNA. The germline CDR1 and CDR2 sequences are MNHEY and SVGAGI. CDR3 length: 15 amino acids.

The chain uses TRBV20-1 and TRBJ2-5. Per germline, CDR1 DFQATT and CDR2 SNEGSKA (reference sequence). The CDR3 loop spans 13 amino acids. The CDR3 sequence: CSARAERQKTQYF.

The J gene is TRBJ2-1, the V gene TRBV3-1; TCRdb reports TRBD2, a call that lacks DNA to check it against. Germline V CDR1 and CDR2: LGHDT, YNNKEL (reference sequence). The CDR3 totals 17 residues. This CDR3 reads CASSQEPLAGGHNEQFF.

The CDR3 loop is CASSRLGGLDYNEQFF. V is TRBV11-2 and J is TRBJ2-1; TCRdb indicates TRBD1, and absent DNA this call remains unverified. The germline gives CDR1 SGHAT, CDR2 FQNNGV. This CDR3 has 16 amino acids.

The chain is built from TRBV7-9 and TRBJ2-7; the TCRdb D gene call, TRBD1, has no DNA to confirm it. Germline V gene lookup returns CDR1 SEHNR and CDR2 FQNEAQ (reference sequence). The CDR3 loop spans 17 amino acids. The CDR3 here is CASSPQLGERVRGEQYF.

The genes are TRBV7-9 and TRBJ2-1; the TCRdb D gene call, TRBD2, has no DNA to confirm it. CDR1 is SEHNR, CDR2 FQNEAQ, per germline (reference sequence). The CDR3 consists of 15 residues. The CDR3 protein is CASSTAAGGYNEQFF.